Listed here are 25 T cell receptor beta chains from one sample, sequenced in a study of identical twins. TCRdb ran MiXCR on the 5' RACE reads and lists one entry per CDR3 protein. There are roughly 630,000 distinct CDR3 sequences in the sample; under 8.5% occur only once, and 1.6% lies in the top ten. This sample also appeared in a second study, on yellow fever vaccine responses in identical twins.

Specimen: PBMCs. Receptor source: a woman younger than 30 in good health.

In this sample, this clonotype turned up a few times. The chain uses TRBV20-1 and TRBJ1-1; D gene unclear. The germline CDR1 and CDR2 sequences are DFQATT and SNEGSKA (reference sequence). CDR3 length: 16 residues. V was trimmed by 3 bases and J by 1 base, leaving 18 bases between them. The CDR3 nucleotides are TGCAGTGCTAGGGAGCTCGGTCGGCTGCAGAACACTGAAGCTTTCTTT. Protein product: CSARELGRLQNTEAFF.

This clonotype was seen ten or more times. V gene TRBV5-1 combines with J gene TRBJ2-2; a possible D gene is TRBD1 (6 bases). The CDR3 consists of 15 residues. Germline V lookup: CDR1 SGHRS, CDR2 YFSETQ. The V end lost 3 bases, the J end lost 0 bases, and 9 bases lay between the germline ends. CDR3 protein: CASSSTGSNTGELFF. CDR3 nucleotide sequence: TGCGCCAGCAGCTCGACAGGTTCGAACACCGGGGAGCTGTTTTTT. The full variable domain, with the rest looked up from reference TRBV5-1 and TRBJ2-2, is KAGVTQTPRYLIKTRGQQVTLSCSPISGHRSVSWYQQTPGQGLQFLFEYFSETQRNKGNFPGRFSGRQFSNSRSEMNVSTLELGDSALYLCASSSTGSNTGELFFGEGSRLTVL.

This clonotype was picked up a small number of times. The chain combines TRBV11-2 with TRBJ2-3, with 14 positions matching TRBD2. V lost 5 bases and J lost 5; bases outside the gene matches: 9. Germline V gene lookup returns CDR1 SGHAT and CDR2 FQNNGV. CDR3 size: 17 residues. The CDR3 DNA follows: TGTGCCAGCAGCCAAAGACTAGCGGGGGGGACAGGAGATACGCAGTATTTT. Its protein product is CASSQRLAGGTGDTQYF. Full variable domain (outside the CDR3, taken from reference TRBV11-2 and TRBJ2-3): EAGVAQSPRYKIIEKRQSVAFWCNPISGHATLYWYQQILGQGPKLLIQFQNNGVVDDSQLPKDRFSAERLKGVDSTLKIQPAKLEDSAVYLCASSQRLAGGTGDTQYFGPGTRLTVL.

This clonotype occurred many times. The chain employs TRBV21-1 and TRBJ2-5; no DNA check was done on the table's D call, TRBD1. TRBV21-1 is termed a pseudogene. The CDR3 consists of 16 residues. The CDR3 DNA follows: TGTGCCAGCAGCAAAGATGGGGGACAGGTTCAAGAGACCCAGTACTTC. It is translated as CASSKDGGQVQETQYF.

The chain combines TRBV10-3 with TRBJ1-4; D ambiguous. From germline, CDR1 is ENHRY and CDR2 SYGVKD. This CDR3 contains 14 residues. The V end lost 8 bases, the J end lost 0 bases, and 10 bases lay between the germline ends. The CDR3 nucleotides are TGTGCCATCCGAGAAGATGCAACTAATGAAAAACTGTTTTTT. Its translation is CAIREDATNEKLFF.

This rearrangement joins TRBV2 to TRBJ2-7, with D unclear. The CDR3 is made up of 14 amino acids. Trimming left V 5 bases short and J 3 bases short, with 14 bases between. Germline CDR1 is SNHLY and CDR2 is FYNNEI. CDR3 region: CASSLSGKDYEQYV. The CDR3 DNA reads as TGTGCCAGCAGTCTATCTGGGAAGGACTACGAGCAGTACGTC.

This clonotype has more than one count but fewer than ten. V and J are TRBV24-1 and TRBJ1-1, with no clear D. This CDR3 spans 11 amino acids. V dropped 6 bases and J dropped 7 bases, with 8 bases sitting between them. Germline CDR1 reads KGHDR; CDR2 reads SFDVKD. CDR3: CATSSHSEAFF. CDR3 nucleotides: TGTGCCACCAGTTCCCACAGTGAAGCTTTCTTT.

The chain is built from TRBV2 and TRBJ2-1; D unresolved. Germline V gives CDR1 SNHLY, CDR2 FYNNEI. V gave up 6 bases and J gave up 5 bases, with 8 bases separating them. This CDR3 contains 12 residues. The DNA for the CDR3 is TGTGCCAGCAGGACGGATAACAATGAGCAGTTCTTC. It codes for CASRTDNNEQFF.

This clonotype was counted only a few times. The chain joins TRBV11-2 to TRBJ2-1; 13 bases line up with TRBD2. The V gene's germline CDR1 is SGHAT and CDR2 FQNNGV. V was pared by 5 bases and J by 7 bases, with 5 bases of the junction left unmatched. There are 15 residues in the CDR3. The CDR3 reads CASSETSGGLNEQFF. The CDR3 DNA reads TGTGCCAGCAGCGAGACTAGCGGGGGGTTGAATGAGCAGTTCTTC.

This clonotype was counted a few times. This rearrangement joins TRBV18 to TRBJ1-3, with D uncertain. The V end lost 2 bases, the J end lost 0 bases, and 11 bases lay between the germline ends. CDR3 length equals 16 residues. Germline-derived CDR1 and CDR2 are KGHSH and LQKENI. The CDR3 DNA sequence: TGTGCCAGCTCACCAAGCGGGAGGGTCTCTGGAAACACCATATATTTT. Amino acids: CASSPSGRVSGNTIYF.

V usage is TRBV12-3 or TRBV12-4 and J usage is TRBJ1-2, with a possible D match to TRBD1 (5 bases). Trimming pared 0 bases from V and 4 bases from J, leaving 9 bases between. This CDR3 has 14 residues. This CDR3 reads CASSLAEGSYGYTF. The CDR3 DNA reads TGTGCCAGCAGTTTAGCGGAGGGGAGCTATGGCTACACCTTC.

J is TRBJ1-6 and V is TRBV6-5; D gene ambiguous. CDR3 length equals 12 residues. V was pared by 10 bases and J by 7 bases, with 11 bases between. Germline V gene data show CDR1 as MNHEY and CDR2 as SVGAGI. The CDR3 region is CATKAPNSPLHF. In nucleotides, the CDR3 is TGTGCCACCAAGGCCCCAAATTCACCCCTCCACTTT.

This clonotype was detected a few times. The genes are TRBV7-2 and TRBJ2-4; D may be TRBD2 (5 bases). The CDR3 runs to 15 residues. V lost 1 base to trimming and J lost 1 base, with 8 bases between them. CDR1 SGHTA and CDR2 FQGNSA come from the germline V gene. This CDR3 is CASSLVGSAKNIQYF. CDR3 sequence (DNA): TGTGCCAGCAGCTTAGTTGGGAGTGCCAAAAACATTCAGTACTTC. Filled out from reference TRBV7-2 and TRBJ2-4, the complete variable domain reads GAGVSQSPSNKVTEKGKDVELRCDPISGHTALYWYRQSLGQGLEFLIYFQGNSAPDKSGLPSDRFSAERTGGSVSTLTIQRTQQEDSAVYLCASSLVGSAKNIQYFGAGTRLSVL.

At least ten counts were recorded for this clonotype. The rearrangement links TRBV3-1 to TRBJ2-2, with D uncertain. Between the trimmed V and J ends, which lost 2 bases and 2 bases, there was a span of 6 bases. Germline lookup yields CDR1 LGHDT and CDR2 YNNKEL (reference sequence). CDR3 size: 14 residues. The CDR3 sequence: CASSQMGNTGELFF. In nucleotides, the CDR3 is TGTGCCAGCAGCCAAATGGGCAACACCGGGGAGCTGTTTTTT.

The gene calls are TRBV3-1 and TRBJ1-6, with D hard to call. This CDR3 has 15 residues. The germline V and J ends were trimmed by 10 bases and 7 bases, with 20 bases remaining between them. From germline, CDR1 is LGHDT and CDR2 YNNKEL (reference sequence). The CDR3 loop reads CATSQQAHENSPLHF. The CDR3 DNA reads as TGTGCCACCTCCCAGCAGGCCCATGAGAATTCACCCCTCCACTTT.

This clonotype was observed at least ten times. The chain couples TRBV28 to TRBJ1-4; maybe TRBD1 (6 bases). With 8 bases removed from V and 7 bases from J, the gap between germline ends came to 11 bases. The CDR3 is 12 residues long. Germline CDR1 and CDR2: MDHEN and SYDVKM. The chain's CDR3 is CASHGGAEKLFF. The CDR3 nucleotides read TGTGCCAGCCACGGGGGGGCTGAAAAACTGTTTTTT. The full variable domain, in which reference TRBV28 and TRBJ1-4 provide the parts outside the CDR3, is DVKVTQSSRYLVKRTGEKVFLECVQDMDHENMFWYRQDPGLGLRLIYFSYDVKMKEKGDIPEGYSVSREKKERFSLILESASTNQTSMYLCASHGGAEKLFFGSGTQLSVL.

V usage is TRBV5-5 and J usage is TRBJ2-3; the D is unclear. The CDR3 totals 13 residues. Germline CDR1 reads SGHKS; CDR2 reads YYEKEE (reference sequence). The V end lost 3 bases, the J end lost 5 bases, and 10 bases lay between the germline ends. CDR3 loop: CASSYNPGDTQYF. Written as DNA, the CDR3 is TGTGCCAGCAGCTATAACCCAGGAGATACGCAGTATTTT.

This clonotype was detected only a few times. The CDR3 DNA reads as TGTGCCAGCACCACCGTTAGGGGACAAACGGACTACGAGCAGTACTTC. It specifies CASTTVRGQTDYEQYF. J is TRBJ2-7 and V is TRBV7-7; D might be TRBD1 (6 bases). CDR1 and CDR2 (germline): SSHAT, FNYEAQ (reference sequence). Trimming removed 7 bases at V and 3 bases at J, with 22 bases between. This CDR3 is 16 amino acids long.

This clonotype showed up just a few times. This chain connects TRBV7-2 to TRBJ1-1, with D possibly matching TRBD1 (6 bases). Trimming cost V 6 bases and J 1 base, with 15 bases left between them. Germline CDR1 SGHTA, CDR2 FQGNSA. The CDR3 spans 15 residues. DNA of the CDR3: TGTGCCAGCAGTGACCCGGGACAACCGAACACTGAAGCTTTCTTT. This sequence encodes CASSDPGQPNTEAFF.

This clonotype was counted between two and nine times. The V call is TRBV4-2, the J call TRBJ2-1; 7 bases match TRBD2. The CDR3 sequence is 16 residues long. Germline V gene sequence: CDR1 LGHNA, CDR2 YNFKEQ. V lost 2 bases and J lost 8; bases outside the gene matches: 12. CDR3 amino acids: CASSQSPEGGVDEQFF. The CDR3 DNA reads TGTGCCAGCAGCCAATCTCCCGAGGGAGGGGTCGATGAGCAGTTCTTC.

The chain is built from TRBV7-6 and TRBJ2-1; 8 bases fit TRBD2. Germline V gene lookup returns CDR1 SGHVS and CDR2 FNYEAQ. The ends lost 4 bases at V and 5 bases at J; junction bases unmatched: 10. The CDR3 length is 16 residues. CDR3 DNA: TGTGCCAGCAGCTCGAGTGTCGGGGGGGCACACAATGAGCAGTTCTTC. The encoded protein is CASSSSVGGAHNEQFF.

This clonotype was seen only a few times. This chain uses TRBV28 with TRBJ2-1; D is perhaps TRBD1 (6 bases). The CDR3 runs 12 residues. CDR1 MDHEN and CDR2 SYDVKM come from the germline V gene. The CDR3 nucleotides read TGTGCAACCCTGGACAGTCACAATGAGCAGTTCTTC. Encoded protein: CATLDSHNEQFF.

This clonotype was observed a handful of times. For the CDR3, the DNA is TGTGCCAGCAGCGTAGAGGCGGGTCCCAGCACAGATACGCAGTATTTT. Translated, it gives CASSVEAGPSTDTQYF. The chain recombines TRBV9 with TRBJ2-3; possible D gene TRBD2, 5 bases. This CDR3 is built from 16 residues. V lost 0 bases, J lost 0 bases, and 11 bases lay in between. Germline V gene data show CDR1 as SGDLS and CDR2 as YYNGEE.

The CDR3 loop reads CATSRDGTGRETQYF. The CDR3 DNA follows: TGTGCCACCAGCAGAGATGGGACAGGCCGGGAGACCCAGTACTTC. The rearrangement uses TRBV15 and TRBJ2-5; TRBD1 agrees at 8 bases. Germline loops: CDR1 LNHNV, CDR2 YYDKDF (reference sequence). This CDR3 comprises 15 residues. Trimming at V came to 0 bases and at J to 5 bases, leaving 5 bases not matched to a gene.

The chain carries TRBV3-1 and TRBJ1-4; no reliable D call. Trimming stripped 4 bases from V and 11 bases from J, with 20 bases between. The CDR3 is 15 residues long. The V gene's germline CDR1 is LGHDT and CDR2 YNNKEL (reference sequence). The CDR3 coding sequence is TGTGCCAGCAGCCTTCGGACGACTGGGGTGAGGAAACTGTTTTTT. Translation: CASSLRTTGVRKLFF.